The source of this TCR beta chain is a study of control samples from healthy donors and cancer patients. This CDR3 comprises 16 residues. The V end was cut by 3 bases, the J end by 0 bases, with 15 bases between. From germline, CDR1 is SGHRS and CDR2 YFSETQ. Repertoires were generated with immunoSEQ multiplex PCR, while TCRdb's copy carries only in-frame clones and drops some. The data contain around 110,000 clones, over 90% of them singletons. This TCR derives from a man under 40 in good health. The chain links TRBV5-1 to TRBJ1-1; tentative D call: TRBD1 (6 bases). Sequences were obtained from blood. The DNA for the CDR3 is TGCGCCAGCAGCTGGGAGGGGGGCGGCTTGAACACTGAAGCTTTCTTT. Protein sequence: CASSWEGGGLNTEAFF.